These 30 T cell receptor beta chains share one sample of origin, sequenced in a study of control samples from healthy donors and cancer patients. Clones were read by immunoSEQ multiplex PCR, and TCRdb kept only the in-frame ones, dropping some. The table has roughly 130,000 clones, roughly 91% seen once; the top ten hold roughly 1.7%. Sequenced input: PBMCs. These receptors were taken from a man aged 50-59 years with head and neck cancer.

The gene calls are TRBV7-3 and TRBJ2-1, with TRBD1 identical over 8 bases. Germline assignment: CDR1 SGHTA and CDR2 FQGTGA. With 2 bases clipped from V and 7 bases from J, the junction kept 4 bases outside the gene matches. This CDR3 region has 14 residues. In nucleotides, the CDR3 is TGTGCCAGCAGCTTAGGGACAGGAAGGAATGAGCAGTTCTTC. Encoded protein: CASSLGTGRNEQFF.

V gene TRBV2 combines with J gene TRBJ1-2, with D tentatively TRBD1 (6 bases). Germline CDR1 is SNHLY and CDR2 is FYNNEI. The CDR3 contains 13 residues. The germline V and J ends were trimmed by 9 bases and 1 base, with 12 bases remaining between them. CDR3 in amino acids: CARDSSINYGYTF. In DNA form, the CDR3 reads TGTGCCAGGGACAGCTCAATTAACTATGGCTACACCTTC. The full variable domain, its missing parts supplied by reference TRBV2 and TRBJ1-2, is EPEVTQTPSHQVTQMGQEVILRCVPISNHLYFYWYRQILGQKVEFLVSFYNNEISEKSEIFDDQFSVERPDGSNFTLKIRSTKLEDSAMYFCARDSSINYGYTFGSGTRLTVV.

This chain links TRBV5-6 with TRBJ1-5; D remains ambiguous. V lost 3 bases to trimming and J lost 7 bases, with 17 bases between them. This CDR3 spans 15 amino acids. The germline V gene encodes CDR1 SGHDT and CDR2 YYEEEE. The CDR3 sequence: CASSSRAHLDQPQHF. The DNA of the CDR3 is TGTGCCAGCAGCTCCCGGGCCCATCTGGACCAGCCCCAGCATTTT.

The CDR3: CASSPAAGSLTEAFF. CDR3 coding DNA: TGTGCCAGCAGCCCCGCGGCAGGGTCGCTCACTGAAGCTTTCTTT. This chain uses TRBV5-4 with TRBJ1-1; tentative D call: TRBD1 (5 bases). Trimming stripped 4 bases from V and 4 bases from J, with 17 bases between. The CDR3 is 15 residues long. Germline V gives CDR1 SGHNT, CDR2 YYREEE (reference sequence).

This chain joins TRBV28 and TRBJ1-3; D may be TRBD1 (5 bases). Germline V gene lookup returns CDR1 MDHEN and CDR2 SYDVKM. V dropped 0 bases and J dropped 1 base, with 7 bases sitting between them. This CDR3 comprises 15 residues. DNA for the CDR3: TGTGCCAGCAGTTTATGGGGGCGGTCTGGAAACACCATATATTTT. It specifies CASSLWGRSGNTIYF.

The J gene is TRBJ2-1, the V gene TRBV7-9, with 8 bases that match TRBD2. V lost 2 bases, J lost 9 bases, and 12 bases stayed unmatched. Germline CDR1 reads SEHNR; CDR2 reads FQNEAQ (reference sequence). The CDR3 is made up of 16 amino acids. The CDR3, as DNA: TGTGCCAGCAGCTTAACCTCCGGGGGGGCGAGACGTGAGCAGTTCTTC. Translated: CASSLTSGGARREQFF.

CDR3 protein: CASRQGITEAFF. DNA for the CDR3: TGTGCCAGCAGACAGGGTATCACTGAAGCTTTCTTT. The chain couples TRBV2 to TRBJ1-1; possible D gene TRBD1, 6 bases. The germline V gene encodes CDR1 SNHLY and CDR2 FYNNEI. There are 12 residues in the CDR3. Between the trimmed V and J ends, which lost 6 bases and 4 bases, there was a span of 9 bases. The whole variable domain, remainder taken from reference TRBV2 and TRBJ1-1, is EPEVTQTPSHQVTQMGQEVILRCVPISNHLYFYWYRQILGQKVEFLVSFYNNEISEKSEIFDDQFSVERPDGSNFTLKIRSTKLEDSAMYFCASRQGITEAFFGQGTRLTVV.

V usage is TRBV28 and J usage is TRBJ1-6; D is possibly TRBD1 (6 bases). The germline gives CDR1 MDHEN, CDR2 SYDVKM. The CDR3 sequence is 15 residues long. Trimming shortened V by 3 bases and J by 9 bases, and 15 bases separated the two germline ends. This CDR3 is CASSFVGGPGSPLHF. CDR3 in DNA: TGTGCCAGCAGTTTCGTAGGGGGACCGGGTTCACCCCTCCACTTT.

The chain recombines TRBV6-2 or TRBV6-3 with TRBJ2-2; TRBD2 matches at 8 bases. The CDR3 sequence is 16 residues long. Per the germline V gene, CDR1 is MNHEY and CDR2 is SVGEGT. V dropped 6 bases and J dropped 4; count of bases not matched to a gene: 10. For the CDR3, the DNA is TGTGCCAGCAGCCACGACAGCGGGGGTTCCACCGGGGAGCTGTTTTTT. Residues: CASSHDSGGSTGELFF.

The rearrangement joins TRBV18 to TRBJ1-1; D uncertain. With 1 base removed from V and 8 bases from J, the gap between germline ends came to 8 bases. The CDR3 length is 12 residues. The germline V gene encodes CDR1 KGHSH and CDR2 LQKENI. The CDR3 DNA reads as TGTGCCAGCTCACCACTTGACTTCGAAGCTTTCTTT. Translation: CASSPLDFEAFF.

The table lists this clone with a count of one. CDR3 sequence (DNA): TGTGCCAGTACCCCTCGGGACAGACCGAACACTGAAGCTTTCTTT. Its translation is CASTPRDRPNTEAFF. The J gene is TRBJ1-1, the V gene TRBV19; 7 bases are shared with TRBD1. CDR1 is LNHDA, CDR2 SQIVND, per germline (reference sequence). Trimming removed 7 bases from V and 1 base from J; junction bases left unmatched: 9. This CDR3 spans 15 amino acids.

This rearrangement joins TRBV7-2 to TRBJ1-2; TRBD1 agrees at 9 bases. The germline V gene has CDR1 SGHTA and CDR2 FQGNSA. The CDR3 totals 16 residues. V was clipped by 1 base and J by 8 bases; unmatched bases: 11. CDR3 protein: CASSLDFRDRVGGYTF. In DNA, the CDR3 is TGTGCCAGCAGCTTAGACTTCCGGGACAGGGTGGGAGGCTACACCTTC.

The genes are TRBV30 and TRBJ2-1; 8 nucleotides align to TRBD1. CDR3 size: 14 residues. Germline CDR1 reads GTSNPN; CDR2 reads SVGIG (reference sequence). Trimming took 4 bases from V and 2 from J; bases not matched to a gene: 4. CDR3 protein: CAWNRQGPYNEQFF. The CDR3 nucleotides are TGTGCCTGGAATAGACAGGGGCCCTACAATGAGCAGTTCTTC.

In its sample, this clone was seen a few times. The rearrangement links TRBV11-2 to TRBJ2-6, with 7 bases identical to TRBD1. The V segment lost 1 base and the J segment 0 bases; nucleotides outside the gene matches: 3. CDR1 is SGHAT, CDR2 FQNNGV, per germline. The length of the CDR3 is 17 residues. Written as DNA, the CDR3 is TGTGCCAGCAGCTTAGCGGCAGGGGGCTCTGGGGCCAACGTCCTGACTTTC. Translation: CASSLAAGGSGANVLTF.

This rearrangement joins TRBV9 to TRBJ2-3; D is possibly TRBD1 or TRBD2 (7 bases each). From germline, CDR1 is SGDLS and CDR2 YYNGEE. The CDR3 runs to 14 residues. The ends were cut back, 1 base at V and 9 bases at J, with 15 bases in the middle. The CDR3 DNA reads TGTGCCAGCAGCGTACAGCAGGGGGGGGCGACGCAGTATTTT. This encodes CASSVQQGGATQYF.

The rearrangement uses TRBV5-1 and TRBJ1-6, with 9 bases aligning to TRBD1. The CDR3 sequence is 19 residues long. The J segment lost 0 bases and the V segment lost 0 bases, leaving 7 bases of the junction unmatched. In germline, CDR1 is SGHRS, CDR2 YFSETQ. The CDR3 sequence: CASSLGGQGRSSYNSPLHF. For the CDR3, the DNA is TGCGCCAGCAGCTTGGGGGGACAGGGAAGGAGCTCCTATAATTCACCCCTCCACTTT.

The chain links TRBV24-1 to TRBJ1-1; D is ambiguous. Germline V gene data show CDR1 as KGHDR and CDR2 as SFDVKD. The CDR3 contains 14 residues. Trimming took 2 bases from V and 1 from J, leaving 7 bases between them. This CDR3 is CATSDSDGNTEAFF. The CDR3 coding sequence is TGTGCCACCAGTGATTCGGACGGGAACACTGAAGCTTTCTTT.

The chain employs TRBV2 and TRBJ2-7, with 12 bases aligning to TRBD1. The CDR3 loop spans 16 amino acids. In germline, CDR1 is SNHLY, CDR2 FYNNEI. J was trimmed by 5 bases and V by 6 bases; bases with no gene match: 11. This CDR3 is CASRSRGTGGRNEQYF. The CDR3 region has the DNA TGTGCCAGCAGGAGCAGGGGGACAGGGGGCCGGAACGAGCAGTACTTC.

The chain employs TRBV28 and TRBJ1-2; 7 bases map to TRBD1. V trimming: 5 bases; J trimming: 9 bases; junction bases outside the gene matches: 6. This CDR3 contains 12 residues. Germline V lookup: CDR1 MDHEN, CDR2 SYDVKM. The CDR3 sequence is CASSIGQDRYTF. In DNA, the CDR3 is TGTGCCAGCAGTATAGGACAGGACCGCTACACCTTC.

The chain employs TRBV6-2 or TRBV6-3 and TRBJ1-2, with 8 bases aligning to TRBD1. Trimming cost V 4 bases and J 8 bases; bases outside gene matches: 9. Germline V gives CDR1 MNHEY, CDR2 SVGEGT. CDR3 size: 14 residues. CDR3 loop: CASSFVGQGRGYTF. CDR3 bases: TGTGCCAGCAGTTTCGTAGGACAGGGTCGAGGCTACACCTTC.

V is TRBV5-1 and J is TRBJ2-7, with D perhaps given as TRBD1 or TRBD2 (5 bases each). CDR1 and CDR2 (germline): SGHRS, YFSETQ. The V and J ends lost 0 bases and 2 bases respectively, with 15 bases between them. There are 16 residues in the CDR3. The CDR3 reads CASSLGGRGVTYEQYF. The CDR3 DNA is TGCGCCAGCAGCTTGGGGGGCCGGGGTGTTACCTACGAGCAGTACTTC.

This chain links TRBV4-3 with TRBJ1-6; D is ambiguous. Trimming removed 0 bases from V and 0 bases from J, with 9 bases in between. This CDR3 has 17 residues. CDR1 is LGHNA, CDR2 YSLEER, per germline. This CDR3 reads CASSQDALTSYNSPLHF. The CDR3 DNA sequence: TGCGCCAGCAGCCAAGATGCCCTGACCTCCTATAATTCACCCCTCCACTTT.

The V call is TRBV2, the J call TRBJ2-5; D unclear. This CDR3 has 14 amino acids. With 4 bases removed from V and 2 bases from J, the gap between germline ends came to 11 bases. The germline CDR1 and CDR2 sequences are SNHLY and FYNNEI. DNA of the CDR3: TGTGCCAGCAGTGTTCGGCATCTTCAAGAGACCCAGTACTTC. It codes for CASSVRHLQETQYF.

V gene TRBV9 combines with J gene TRBJ1-2; D call uncertain. The CDR3 has 13 amino acids. V dropped 0 bases and J dropped 5 bases, with 8 bases sitting between them. Germline CDR1 and CDR2: SGDLS and YYNGEE. The CDR3 region is CASSVASGYGYTF. The CDR3 nucleotides read TGTGCCAGCAGCGTAGCCAGCGGGTATGGCTACACCTTC.

This clone was observed a single time. The chain couples TRBV6-6 to TRBJ2-3, with 10 nucleotides matching TRBD2. The V gene end was trimmed by 0 bases and the J gene end by 3 bases; junction bases not matched to a gene: 3. This CDR3 has 16 residues. Germline CDR1 and CDR2: MNHNY and SVGAGI (reference sequence). The CDR3 region has the DNA TGTGCCAGCAGTTACTCGCTGGGACTAGCGACAGATACGCAGTATTTT. Protein product: CASSYSLGLATDTQYF.

The rearrangement joins TRBV21-1 to TRBJ2-7. TRBV21-1 is a pseudogene segment. The CDR3 spans 16 residues. CDR3 loop: CASSKGQRGRVFEQYF. The DNA for the CDR3 is TGTGCCAGCAGCAAAGGTCAGAGGGGCAGGGTCTTCGAGCAGTACTTC.

J is TRBJ1-2 and V is TRBV5-1, with a weak D call TRBD1 (6 bases). Germline V gene data show CDR1 as SGHRS and CDR2 as YFSETQ. This CDR3 has 15 residues. The ends were cut back, 4 bases at V and 0 bases at J, with 13 bases in the middle. CDR3 sequence (DNA): TGCGCCAGCAGCCTGGGGGCCAGAACTAACTATGGCTACACCTTC. Translated: CASSLGARTNYGYTF.

The rearrangement uses TRBV18 and TRBJ2-3; D unclear. Deletions cut 3 bases from V and 2 bases from J, with 6 bases between. The CDR3 consists of 13 residues. CDR1 and CDR2 (germline): KGHSH, LQKENI. In DNA form, the CDR3 reads TGTGCCAGCTCACCGTATAACACAGATACGCAGTATTTT. Amino acid sequence: CASSPYNTDTQYF.

The rearrangement joins TRBV5-5 to TRBJ1-1; D might be TRBD1 (6 bases). Germline assignment: CDR1 SGHKS and CDR2 YYEKEE (reference sequence). This CDR3 comprises 14 residues. Trimming took 0 bases from V and 6 from J, leaving 12 bases between them. CDR3 nucleotide sequence: TGTGCCAGCAGCTTGGGATCAGGGGCAGCTGAAGCTTTCTTT. Its protein product is CASSLGSGAAEAFF.

The chain has TRBV4-3 and TRBJ1-3; D gene uncertain. Germline-derived CDR1 and CDR2 are LGHNA and YSLEER. V shed 0 bases and J shed 3 bases, with 15 bases lying between them. The CDR3 consists of 17 residues. CDR3 protein: CASSQDKADIFGNTIYF. In DNA form, the CDR3 reads TGCGCCAGCAGCCAAGATAAGGCAGATATCTTTGGAAACACCATATATTTT.